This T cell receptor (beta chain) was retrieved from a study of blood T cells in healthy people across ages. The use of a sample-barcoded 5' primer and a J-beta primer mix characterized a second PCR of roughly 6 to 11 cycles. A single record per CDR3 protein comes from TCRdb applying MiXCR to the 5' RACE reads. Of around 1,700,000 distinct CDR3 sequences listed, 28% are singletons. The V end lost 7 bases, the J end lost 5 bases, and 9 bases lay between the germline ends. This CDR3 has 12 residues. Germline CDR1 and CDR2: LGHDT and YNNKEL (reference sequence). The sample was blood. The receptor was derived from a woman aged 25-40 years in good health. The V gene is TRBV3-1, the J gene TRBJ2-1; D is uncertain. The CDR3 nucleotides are TGTGCCAGCATTTCCGGCAACAATGAGCAGTTCTTC. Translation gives CASISGNNEQFF.